These 15 T cell receptor beta chains originate from one sample sequenced in a study of shared T cell receptors in the human thymus. TCRdb keeps only in-frame clones here, not all; method: immunoSEQ multiplex PCR. Counted here are about 500,000 clones, approximately 78% occurring once; the ten biggest clones make up roughly 0.013%. A further study also used this sample, focusing on human thymus T cells.

The sequenced material came from thymocytes. These receptors were obtained from a boy under three years old with a congenital heart defect.

This clone was recorded once. The chain uses TRBV5-1 and TRBJ2-1; 16 bases line up with TRBD2. The CDR3 sequence is 15 residues long. Germline trimming cut 4 bases from V and 8 bases from J; bases unmatched to any gene: 3. CDR1 is SGHRS, CDR2 YFSETQ, per germline. The CDR3 sequence is CASSPGLAGGHEQFF. The CDR3 nucleotides read TGCGCCAGCAGCCCGGGACTAGCGGGAGGGCATGAGCAGTTCTTC.

This chain joins TRBV27 and TRBJ2-5; 8 bases agree with TRBD1. This CDR3 contains 15 residues. The germline V gene encodes CDR1 MNHEY and CDR2 SMNVEV (reference sequence). Trimming took 6 bases from V and 3 from J; bases not matched to a gene: 9. Here the CDR3 reads CASRPQGQVKETQYF. For the CDR3, the DNA is TGTGCCAGCAGGCCACAGGGACAGGTCAAAGAGACCCAGTACTTC.

The chain recombines TRBV4-3 with TRBJ2-1; weak D call: TRBD2 (6 bases). This CDR3 contains 16 residues. Germline loops: CDR1 LGHNA, CDR2 YSLEER. V lost 1 base and J lost 2, with 12 bases in between. CDR3 residues: CASSQVGGDPYNEQFF. The CDR3 nucleotides are TGCGCCAGCAGCCAAGTCGGGGGAGACCCCTACAATGAGCAGTTCTTC.

The V gene is TRBV7-6, the J gene TRBJ2-7; TRBD1 might be the D (6 bases). The CDR3 runs 14 residues. Trimming removed 1 base at V and 5 bases at J, with 12 bases between. Looked up from germline, CDR1 is SGHVS and CDR2 is FNYEAQ. In DNA, the CDR3 is TGTGCCAGCAGCTTAGATGACAGGAGAGACGAGCAGTACTTC. Its translation: CASSLDDRRDEQYF.

This clone has just a few counts. The chain is built from TRBV28 and TRBJ2-7; 9 bases align to TRBD2. The germline CDR1 and CDR2 sequences are MDHEN and SYDVKM. The ends lost 1 base at V and 0 bases at J; junction bases unmatched: 13. This CDR3 contains 19 residues. The CDR3 nucleotides are TGTGCCAGCAGTTTATCGCCCCCGACTAGCGGAGGGGGCTCCTACGAGCAGTACTTC. Its protein is CASSLSPPTSGGGSYEQYF.

V gene TRBV19 combines with J gene TRBJ2-7, with 8 bases that match TRBD1. Germline V lookup: CDR1 LNHDA, CDR2 SQIVND (reference sequence). The CDR3 consists of 13 residues. The J segment lost 2 bases and the V segment lost 6 bases, leaving 3 bases of the junction unmatched. Written as DNA, the CDR3 is TGTGCCAGTAGCTCCAGGGGGCCCTACGAGCAGTACTTC. Translating gives CASSSRGPYEQYF.

The chain's CDR3 is CAISESVTGGNEQFF. The DNA for the CDR3 is TGTGCCATCAGTGAGTCGGTAACCGGGGGCAATGAGCAGTTCTTC. This chain uses TRBV10-3 with TRBJ2-1, with D possibly matching TRBD2 (6 bases). The CDR3 spans 15 residues. The ends were cut back, 0 bases at V and 6 bases at J, with 12 bases in the middle. The V gene's germline CDR1 is ENHRY and CDR2 SYGVKD.

The chain recombines TRBV11-2 with TRBJ2-5; 7 bases are a match to TRBD1. V was clipped by 4 bases and J by 3 bases; unmatched bases: 5. CDR1 and CDR2 (germline): SGHAT, FQNNGV. The CDR3 loop spans 14 amino acids. The CDR3 nucleotides read TGTGCCAGCAGCTACGGCAGGGGGAAAGAGACCCAGTACTTC. It is translated as CASSYGRGKETQYF.

The chain couples TRBV19 to TRBJ1-1, with unresolved D. Germline V gives CDR1 LNHDA, CDR2 SQIVND (reference sequence). The CDR3 loop spans 13 amino acids. Trimming took off 5 bases at V and 7 bases at J, with 14 bases between the two ends. As DNA, the CDR3 is TGTGCCAGTAGTGCAGGACTAACGATTGAAGCTTTCTTT. Its translation is CASSAGLTIEAFF.

The chain uses TRBV28 and TRBJ1-5; no clear D gene. This CDR3 comprises 17 residues. Trimming cost V 5 bases and J 2 bases, with 19 bases left between them. Germline V gene data show CDR1 as MDHEN and CDR2 as SYDVKM. CDR3 amino acids: CASSPRPLEEGNQPQHF. The CDR3 region has the DNA TGTGCCAGCAGTCCACGCCCCCTCGAGGAGGGCAATCAGCCCCAGCATTTT.

The chain joins TRBV7-9 to TRBJ1-2, with 7 bases aligning to TRBD1. CDR1 and CDR2 from the germline V gene are SEHNR and FQNEAQ (reference sequence). CDR3 length: 17 amino acids. With V trimmed by 1 base and J by 4 bases, 12 bases remained unmatched. The CDR3 is CASSLENGQGVGYGYTF. In DNA, the CDR3 is TGTGCCAGCAGCTTAGAAAACGGCCAGGGGGTGGGCTATGGCTACACCTTC.

A few counts support this clone. The chain joins TRBV11-2 to TRBJ2-7, with TRBD2 as a possible D gene (6 bases). The length of the CDR3 is 15 residues. The V end was cut by 4 bases, the J end by 3 bases, with 16 bases between. Germline CDR1 reads SGHAT; CDR2 reads FQNNGV. CDR3 protein: CASSSNRDCFYEQYF. As DNA, the CDR3 is TGTGCCAGCAGCTCAAACCGGGACTGTTTCTACGAGCAGTACTTC.

This clone came up a few times. The V and J genes are TRBV19 and TRBJ2-7; D remains ambiguous. The germline CDR1 and CDR2 sequences are LNHDA and SQIVND (reference sequence). The CDR3 has 14 amino acids. The V end lost 6 bases, the J end lost 0 bases, and 12 bases lay between the germline ends. The CDR3 region has the DNA TGTGCCAGTAGGGTAGGTCCGGGCTCCTACGAGCAGTACTTC. Translated: CASRVGPGSYEQYF.

The V and J genes are TRBV27 and TRBJ2-1; 7 positions match TRBD1. CDR1 and CDR2 (germline): MNHEY, SMNVEV (reference sequence). The CDR3 is made up of 15 amino acids. J lost 4 bases, V lost 5 bases, and 8 bases had no gene match. CDR3 in DNA: TGTGCCAGCAGTGCAAGTCCGGGACAGTACAATGAGCAGTTCTTC. It specifies CASSASPGQYNEQFF.

V usage is TRBV5-1 and J usage is TRBJ2-1, with 9 bases aligning to TRBD1. CDR3 length: 20 residues. With 1 base clipped from V and 1 base from J, the junction kept 15 bases outside the gene matches. The germline V gene encodes CDR1 SGHRS and CDR2 YFSETQ. CDR3: CASSLYLLGVGTGSYNEQFF. In DNA form, the CDR3 reads TGCGCCAGCAGCTTGTATTTACTGGGTGTTGGGACAGGGTCCTACAATGAGCAGTTCTTC.